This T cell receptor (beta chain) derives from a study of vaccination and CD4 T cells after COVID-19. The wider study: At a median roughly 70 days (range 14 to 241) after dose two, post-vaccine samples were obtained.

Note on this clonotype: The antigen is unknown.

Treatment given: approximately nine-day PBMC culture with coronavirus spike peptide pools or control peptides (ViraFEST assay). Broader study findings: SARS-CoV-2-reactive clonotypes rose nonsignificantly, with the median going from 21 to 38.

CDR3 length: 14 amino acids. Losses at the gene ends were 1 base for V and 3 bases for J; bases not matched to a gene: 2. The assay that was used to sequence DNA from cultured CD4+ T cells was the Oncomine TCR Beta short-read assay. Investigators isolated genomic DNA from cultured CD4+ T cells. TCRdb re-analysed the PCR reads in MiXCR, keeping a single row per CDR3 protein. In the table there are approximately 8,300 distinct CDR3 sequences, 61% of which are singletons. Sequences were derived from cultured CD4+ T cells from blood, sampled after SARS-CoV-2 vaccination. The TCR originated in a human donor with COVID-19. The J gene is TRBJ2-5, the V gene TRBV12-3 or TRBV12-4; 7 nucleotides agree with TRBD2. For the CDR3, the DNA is TGTGCCAGCAGTTTAGTCGGGGGGAAAGAGACCCAGTACTTC. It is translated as CASSLVGGKETQYF.